This T cell receptor (beta chain) was captured by sequencing in a study of tumor and adjacent non-tumor tissue in lung cancer. Concerning this clonotype itself: This could be a read error, since a much larger clone is one nucleotide away.

The CDR3 spans 13 residues. Germline V gene lookup returns CDR1 MNHNY and CDR2 SVGAGI (reference sequence). Three rounds of nested PCR, following a modified ARM-PCR protocol, produced the TCRbeta library. Using its own MiXCR run on the multiplex PCR reads, TCRdb lists one record per CDR3 protein. The sample consists of approximately 140,000 distinct CDR3 sequences, approximately 66% of them appearing once. This sample's RNA came from whole unsorted tissue. The TCR originated in a man aged 60 to 69 with small cell lung cancer. Sample: lung tumor tissue. The rearrangement uses TRBV6-6 and TRBJ2-1; TRBD2 matches 12 bases. The DNA for the CDR3 is TGTGTCAGCAGCCGACTAGCGGGAGTGGGGCAGTTCTTC. Translation gives CVSSRLAGVGQFF.